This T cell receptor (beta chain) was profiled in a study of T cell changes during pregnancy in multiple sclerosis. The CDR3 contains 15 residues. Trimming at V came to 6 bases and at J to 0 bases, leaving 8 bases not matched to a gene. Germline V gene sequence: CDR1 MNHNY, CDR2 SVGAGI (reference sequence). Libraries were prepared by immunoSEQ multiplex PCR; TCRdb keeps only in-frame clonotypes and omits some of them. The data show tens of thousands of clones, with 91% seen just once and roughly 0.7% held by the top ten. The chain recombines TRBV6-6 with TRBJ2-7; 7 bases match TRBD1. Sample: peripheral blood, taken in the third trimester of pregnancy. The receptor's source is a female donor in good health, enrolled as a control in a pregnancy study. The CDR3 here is CASSLGQDGSYEQYF. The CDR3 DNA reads TGTGCCAGCAGCCTCGGACAGGACGGCTCCTACGAGCAGTACTTC.